These 20 T cell receptor beta chains share one sample of origin, sequenced in a study of T cells in Graves' hyperthyroidism and ophthalmopathy. Amplification yielded TCR beta CDR3 regions, with RNA transcripts as the source. HTBI primers were used for first-round RT-PCR of the TCR CDR3. TCRdb independently ran MiXCR on the multiplex PCR reads; one entry per CDR3 protein. The table has about 420,000 distinct CDR3 sequences, around 14% seen once. The sequencing sample was made of blood. All receptors come from a woman younger than 35 with Graves' hyperthyroidism.

This clonotype has at least ten counts. The chain uses TRBV3-1 and TRBJ2-7; possible D gene TRBD2, 6 bases. The CDR3 sequence is 14 residues long. Germline V gene lookup returns CDR1 LGHDT and CDR2 YNNKEL (reference sequence). Trimming removed 8 bases from V and 4 bases from J, with 18 bases in between. The CDR3 sequence: CASRPSRAGYEQYF. The CDR3 DNA reads as TGTGCCAGCCGGCCAAGTAGGGCGGGGTACGAGCAGTACTTC.

Many counts were recorded for this clonotype. The V gene is TRBV5-1, the J gene TRBJ2-3; no firm D call. The CDR3 runs 14 residues. The V end lost 4 bases, the J end lost 4 bases, and 13 bases lay between the germline ends. The germline V gene encodes CDR1 SGHRS and CDR2 YFSETQ. CDR3: CASSGGRASDTQYF. The CDR3 DNA sequence: TGCGCCAGCAGCGGTGGAAGAGCGTCAGATACGCAGTATTTT.

The rearrangement links TRBV18 to TRBJ1-2, with 8 bases identical to TRBD1. The length of the CDR3 is 12 residues. The V and J ends lost 6 bases and 6 bases, in that order; junction bases with no gene match: 3. Germline CDR1 KGHSH, CDR2 LQKENI. Here the CDR3 DNA reads TGTGCCAGCTCCCAGGGGGCAGATGGCTACACCTTC. Amino acids: CASSQGADGYTF.

This rearrangement joins TRBV20-1 to TRBJ2-5, with D hard to call. Germline CDR1 and CDR2: DFQATT and SNEGSKA (reference sequence). The CDR3 runs 13 residues. V lost 5 bases to trimming and J lost 5 bases, with 15 bases between them. CDR3 region: CSASGHMGETQYF. In nucleotides, the CDR3 is TGCAGTGCTTCGGGCCATATGGGGGAGACCCAGTACTTC.

This clonotype has at least ten counts. The chain couples TRBV20-1 to TRBJ2-1; 12 nucleotides line up with TRBD2. J gave up 6 bases and V 5 bases, and 8 bases lay outside the gene matches. The CDR3 sequence is 15 residues long. Germline CDR1 reads DFQATT; CDR2 reads SNEGSKA (reference sequence). The CDR3 protein is CSAERLAGEGNEQFF. In DNA form, the CDR3 reads TGCAGTGCTGAACGACTAGCGGGAGAAGGCAATGAGCAGTTCTTC.

This clonotype appeared many times. The CDR3 DNA reads TGTGCCAGTAGTATCGCCGGGAGAGAGACCCAGTACTTC. Protein sequence: CASSIAGRETQYF. The rearrangement joins TRBV19 to TRBJ2-5; tentative D call: TRBD2 (6 bases). This CDR3 contains 13 residues. CDR1 and CDR2 from the germline V gene are LNHDA and SQIVND (reference sequence). Between the trimmed V and J ends, which lost 3 bases and 4 bases, there was a span of 9 bases.

The CDR3 sequence: CASSPSGRAFGNEQFF. The CDR3 DNA reads as TGTGCCAGCAGCCCTAGCGGGAGGGCCTTTGGTAATGAGCAGTTCTTC. The V and J genes are TRBV16 and TRBJ2-1; 12 positions match TRBD2. The CDR3 spans 16 residues. V dropped 4 bases and J dropped 7; count of bases not matched to a gene: 8. Germline CDR1 reads KGHSY; CDR2 reads FQNENV.

The sample holds one count of this clonotype. This rearrangement joins TRBV12-3 or TRBV12-4 to TRBJ1-1, with TRBD1 matching 12 bases. The CDR3 covers 16 residues. The V and J ends lost 6 bases and 5 bases, in that order; junction bases with no gene match: 10. CDR3 sequence reads: CASSRGQGAHVTEAFF. The CDR3 bases are TGTGCCAGCAGCAGGGGACAGGGGGCGCACGTAACTGAAGCTTTCTTT.

This clonotype came up many times. The CDR3 loop is CASRTIRQGEFPLHF. CDR3 in DNA: TGTGCCAGCAGAACAATCAGACAGGGTGAATTTCCCCTCCACTTT. The chain carries TRBV6-2 or TRBV6-3 and TRBJ1-6; 7 positions agree with TRBD1. Trimming cost V 6 bases and J 13 bases; bases outside gene matches: 15. The CDR3 is 15 amino acids. Germline CDR1 is MNHEY and CDR2 is SVGEGT.

This clonotype occurred many times. This sequence joins TRBV7-9 and TRBJ1-2, with D perhaps matching TRBD1 (5 bases). V was cut by 5 bases and J by 9 bases, with 16 bases left in between. This CDR3 is 13 amino acids long. CDR1 is SEHNR and CDR2 is FQNEAQ in the germline V gene (reference sequence). CDR3 coding DNA: TGTGCCAGCAGCCCCGGGGCTCCCATGAGCTACACCTTC. Amino acids: CASSPGAPMSYTF.

The chain carries TRBV6-2 or TRBV6-3 and TRBJ2-7; TRBD2 matches at 7 bases. The V and J ends lost 0 bases and 2 bases, in that order; junction bases with no gene match: 4. This CDR3 has 15 amino acids. CDR1 is MNHEY, CDR2 SVGEGT, per germline. The CDR3 bases are TGTGCCAGCAGTTACTCGATGGGGGGGGCCTACGAGCAGTACTTC. It specifies CASSYSMGGAYEQYF.

Details on this clonotype: Being one base from a much bigger clone, this may be a read error. The chain uses TRBV20-1 and TRBJ2-5; a possible D gene is TRBD2 (6 bases). Trimming cost V 4 bases and J 4 bases, with 13 bases left between them. The CDR3 contains 13 residues. CDR1 and CDR2 (germline): DFQATT, SNEGSKA (reference sequence). This CDR3 is CSAIGGNGETQYF. CDR3 in DNA: TGCAGTGCTATCGGGGGAAATGGAGAGACCCAGTACTTC.

This clonotype was observed at least ten times. This rearrangement joins TRBV2 to TRBJ2-7; D is possibly TRBD1 (6 bases). Trimming removed 3 bases at V and 7 bases at J, with 13 bases between. The CDR3 length is 13 residues. The germline V gene encodes CDR1 SNHLY and CDR2 FYNNEI. In DNA, the CDR3 is TGTGCCAGCAGTGATCCCAGGGGTATTGAGCAGTACTTC. Its translation is CASSDPRGIEQYF.

This clonotype was observed many times. The CDR3 region has the DNA TGTGCCAGCAGTGTCTCCAGGCTATACTCCTACGAGCAGTACTTC. Its translation is CASSVSRLYSYEQYF. The chain has TRBV6-5 and TRBJ2-7; D unresolved. The germline gives CDR1 MNHEY, CDR2 SVGAGI. The CDR3 loop spans 15 amino acids. The V end was cut by 5 bases, the J end by 0 bases, with 14 bases between.

This clonotype was observed at least ten times. The CDR3 bases are TGTGCCAGCAGCCCGATTAGCGGGAAACGCAATGAGCAGTTCTTC. Translation gives CASSPISGKRNEQFF. This chain uses TRBV11-2 with TRBJ2-1; 8 bases map to TRBD2. CDR1 is SGHAT and CDR2 is FQNNGV in the germline V gene. The V and J ends lost 5 bases and 6 bases, in that order; junction bases with no gene match: 9. The CDR3 loop spans 15 amino acids. The full variable domain, with the rest looked up from reference TRBV11-2 and TRBJ2-1, is EAGVAQSPRYKIIEKRQSVAFWCNPISGHATLYWYQQILGQGPKLLIQFQNNGVVDDSQLPKDRFSAERLKGVDSTLKIQPAKLEDSAVYLCASSPISGKRNEQFFGPGTRLTVL.

The V call is TRBV5-5, the J call TRBJ1-3; 11 bases agree with TRBD1. The CDR3 covers 18 residues. Germline V gene lookup returns CDR1 SGHKS and CDR2 YYEKEE (reference sequence). After removal of 4 bases from V and 2 bases from J, the junction contained 11 bases not matched to a gene. The CDR3 spells CASSRRDRGDPTGNTIYF. CDR3 nucleotide sequence: TGTGCCAGCAGCCGCCGGGACAGGGGGGATCCGACTGGAAACACCATATATTTT.

This clonotype was counted many times. V is TRBV12-3 or TRBV12-4 and J is TRBJ1-6; weak D call: TRBD1 (5 bases). V was trimmed by 1 base and J by 5 bases, leaving 9 bases between them. The CDR3 loop spans 15 amino acids. CDR3 in amino acids: CASSLGAGNNSPLHF. For the CDR3, the DNA is TGTGCCAGCAGTTTAGGGGCAGGGAATAATTCACCCCTCCACTTT.

The J gene is TRBJ1-2, the V gene TRBV20-1; no clear D gene. Trimming took 5 bases from V and 2 from J, leaving 12 bases between them. Germline CDR1 and CDR2: DFQATT and SNEGSKA (reference sequence). This CDR3 region has 13 residues. The CDR3 DNA reads TGCAGTGCTCCGGGCAGGAGCAACTATGGCTACACCTTC. Translating gives CSAPGRSNYGYTF.

This clonotype was recorded at least ten times. The gene calls are TRBV28 and TRBJ2-7, with TRBD1 as a possible D gene (6 bases). V was shortened by 2 bases and J by 4 bases, with 24 bases between the two germline ends. CDR1 and CDR2 (germline): MDHEN, SYDVKM. The CDR3 sequence is 18 residues long. CDR3 protein: CASSLVLLGTTGSYEQYF. In nucleotides, the CDR3 is TGTGCCAGCAGTTTAGTTCTGTTGGGCACTACAGGGAGTTACGAGCAGTACTTC.

Regarding this clonotype: A much larger clone sits a single nucleotide away, making a read error possible. This rearrangement joins TRBV13 to TRBJ1-2, with D maybe TRBD1 (6 bases). V dropped 3 bases and J dropped 3 bases, with 14 bases sitting between them. CDR1 is PRHDT, CDR2 FYEKMQ, per germline (reference sequence). This CDR3 is built from 15 residues. The CDR3 loop reads CASSFRGRRDYGYTF. CDR3 in DNA: TGTGCCAGCAGCTTCCGGGGGCGCCGGGACTATGGCTACACCTTC.